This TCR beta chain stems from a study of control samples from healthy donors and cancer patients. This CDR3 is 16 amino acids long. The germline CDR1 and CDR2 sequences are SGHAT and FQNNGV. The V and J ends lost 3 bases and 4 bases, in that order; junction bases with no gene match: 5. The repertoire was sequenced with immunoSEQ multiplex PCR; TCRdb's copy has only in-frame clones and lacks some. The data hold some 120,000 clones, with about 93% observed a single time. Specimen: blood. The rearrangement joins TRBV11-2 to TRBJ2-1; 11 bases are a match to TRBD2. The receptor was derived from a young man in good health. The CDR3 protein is CASSLVSSGRYNEQFF. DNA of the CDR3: TGTGCCAGCAGCTTGGTGTCTAGCGGGAGGTACAATGAGCAGTTCTTC.